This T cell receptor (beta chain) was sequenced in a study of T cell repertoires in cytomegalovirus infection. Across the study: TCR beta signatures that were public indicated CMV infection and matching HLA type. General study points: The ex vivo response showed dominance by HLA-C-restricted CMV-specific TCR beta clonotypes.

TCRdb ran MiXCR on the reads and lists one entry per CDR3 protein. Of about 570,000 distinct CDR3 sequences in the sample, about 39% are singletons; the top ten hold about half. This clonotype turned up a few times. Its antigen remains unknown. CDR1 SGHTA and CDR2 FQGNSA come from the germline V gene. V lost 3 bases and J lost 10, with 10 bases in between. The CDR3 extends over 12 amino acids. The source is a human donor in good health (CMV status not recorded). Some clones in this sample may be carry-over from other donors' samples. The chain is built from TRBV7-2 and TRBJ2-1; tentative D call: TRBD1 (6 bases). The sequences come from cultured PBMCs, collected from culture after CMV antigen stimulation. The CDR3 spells CASSFVRGEQFF. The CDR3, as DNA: TGTGCCAGCAGCTTTGTGAGGGGGGAGCAGTTCTTC.